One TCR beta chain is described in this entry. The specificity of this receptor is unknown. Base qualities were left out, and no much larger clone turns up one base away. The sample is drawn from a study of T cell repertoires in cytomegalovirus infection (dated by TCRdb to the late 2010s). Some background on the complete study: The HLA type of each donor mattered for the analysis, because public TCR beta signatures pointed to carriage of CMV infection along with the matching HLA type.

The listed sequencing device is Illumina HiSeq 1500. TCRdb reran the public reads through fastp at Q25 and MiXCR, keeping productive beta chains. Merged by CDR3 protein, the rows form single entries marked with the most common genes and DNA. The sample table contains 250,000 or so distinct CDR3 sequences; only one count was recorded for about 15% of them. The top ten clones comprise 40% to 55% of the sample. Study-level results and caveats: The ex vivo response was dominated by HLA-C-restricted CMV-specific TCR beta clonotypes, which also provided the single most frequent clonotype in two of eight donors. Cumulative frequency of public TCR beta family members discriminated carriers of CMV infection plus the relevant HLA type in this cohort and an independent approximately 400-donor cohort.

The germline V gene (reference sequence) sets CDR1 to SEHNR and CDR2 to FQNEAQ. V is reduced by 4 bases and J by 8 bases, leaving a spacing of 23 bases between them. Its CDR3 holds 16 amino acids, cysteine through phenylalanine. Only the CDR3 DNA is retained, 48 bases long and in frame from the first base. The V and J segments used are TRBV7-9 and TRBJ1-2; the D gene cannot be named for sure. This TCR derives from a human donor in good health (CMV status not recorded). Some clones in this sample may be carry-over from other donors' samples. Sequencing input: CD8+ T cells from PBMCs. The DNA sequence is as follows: TGTGCCAGCAGCTCTCCAGGACGGACCCAGCCAAGGGGCTACACCTTC. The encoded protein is CASSSPGRTQPRGYTF.